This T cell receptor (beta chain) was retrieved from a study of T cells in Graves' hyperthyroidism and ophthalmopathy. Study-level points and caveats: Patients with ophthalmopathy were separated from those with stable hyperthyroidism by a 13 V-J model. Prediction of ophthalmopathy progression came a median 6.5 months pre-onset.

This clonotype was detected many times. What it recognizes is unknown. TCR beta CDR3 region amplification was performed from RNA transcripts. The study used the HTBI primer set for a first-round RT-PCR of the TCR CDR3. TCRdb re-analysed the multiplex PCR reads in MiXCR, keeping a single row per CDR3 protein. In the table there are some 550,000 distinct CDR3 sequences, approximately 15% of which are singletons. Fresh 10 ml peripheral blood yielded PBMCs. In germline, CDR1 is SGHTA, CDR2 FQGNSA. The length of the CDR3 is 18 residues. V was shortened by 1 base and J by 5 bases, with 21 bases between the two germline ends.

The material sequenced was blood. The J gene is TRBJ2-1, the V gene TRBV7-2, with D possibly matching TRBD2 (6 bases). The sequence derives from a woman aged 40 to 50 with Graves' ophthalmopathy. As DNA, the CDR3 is TGTGCCAGCAGCTTAGGCCTCTTTGGTAGCGGTTTTCACAATGAGCAGTTCTTC. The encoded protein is CASSLGLFGSGFHNEQFF.